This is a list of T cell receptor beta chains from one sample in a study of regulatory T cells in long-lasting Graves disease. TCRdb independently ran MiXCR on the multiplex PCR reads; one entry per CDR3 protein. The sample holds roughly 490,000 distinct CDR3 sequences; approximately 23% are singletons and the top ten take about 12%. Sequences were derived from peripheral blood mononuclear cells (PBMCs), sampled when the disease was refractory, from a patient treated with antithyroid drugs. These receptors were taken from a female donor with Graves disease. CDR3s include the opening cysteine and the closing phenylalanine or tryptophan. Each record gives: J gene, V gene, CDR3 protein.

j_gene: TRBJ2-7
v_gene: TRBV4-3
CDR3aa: CASSQVGRYYEQYF

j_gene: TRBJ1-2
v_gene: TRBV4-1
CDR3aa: CASSQVEGHLYGYTF

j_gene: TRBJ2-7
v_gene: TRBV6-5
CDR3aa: CASSYAWPPGAYEQYF

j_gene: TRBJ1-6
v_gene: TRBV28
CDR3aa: CASSLPGQPNSPLHF

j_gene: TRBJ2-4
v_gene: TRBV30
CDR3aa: CAWSSGPERANLAKNIQYF

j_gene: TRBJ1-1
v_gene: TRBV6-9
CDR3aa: CASSSVFQKNTEAFF

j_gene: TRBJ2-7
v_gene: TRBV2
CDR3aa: CASSEFSGPYYEQYF

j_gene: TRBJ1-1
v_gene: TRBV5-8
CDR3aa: CASSLRALSGLKAFF

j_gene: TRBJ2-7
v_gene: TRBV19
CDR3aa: CASSIGSGSSYEQYF

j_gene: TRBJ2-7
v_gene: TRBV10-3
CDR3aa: CAISEALTGPSSYEQYF

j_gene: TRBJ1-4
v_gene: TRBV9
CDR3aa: CASSPSGTVAEKLFF

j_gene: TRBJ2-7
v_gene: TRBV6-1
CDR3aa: CASSPYRDRAGEQYF

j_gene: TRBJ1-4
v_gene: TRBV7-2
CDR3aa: CASSLVSGANEKLFF

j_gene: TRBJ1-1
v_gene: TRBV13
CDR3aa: CASSTGGGAPEAFF

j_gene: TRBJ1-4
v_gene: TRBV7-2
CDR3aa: CASSLYDPKLNEKLFF

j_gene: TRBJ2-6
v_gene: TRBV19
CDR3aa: CASTATGTGANVLTF

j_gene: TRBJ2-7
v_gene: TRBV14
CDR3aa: CASSLRQGRNEQYF

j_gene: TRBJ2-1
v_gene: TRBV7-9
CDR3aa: CASSLARTRLAGLGSYNEQFF

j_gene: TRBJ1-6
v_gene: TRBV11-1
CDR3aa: CASSRPGQGGNSPLHF

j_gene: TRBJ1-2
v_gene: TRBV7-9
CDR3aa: CASSNAKNYGYTF

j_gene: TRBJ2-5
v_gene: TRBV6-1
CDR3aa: CASSEEGTQYF

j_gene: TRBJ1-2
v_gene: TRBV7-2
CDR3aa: CASSVNRESLYGYTF

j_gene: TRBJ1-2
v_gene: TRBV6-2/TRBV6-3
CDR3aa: CASSYSSFTYGYTF

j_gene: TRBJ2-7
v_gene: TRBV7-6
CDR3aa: CASSLEAGGSYEQYF

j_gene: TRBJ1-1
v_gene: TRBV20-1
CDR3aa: CSARAFSGAGTEAFF

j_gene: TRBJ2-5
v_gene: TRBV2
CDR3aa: CASSEFGVETQYF

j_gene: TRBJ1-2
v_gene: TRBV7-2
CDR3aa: CASSLIQVNYGYTF

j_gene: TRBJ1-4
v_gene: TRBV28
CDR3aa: CATLTNEKLFF

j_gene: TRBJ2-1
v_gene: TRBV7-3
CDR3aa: CASREGGNEQFF

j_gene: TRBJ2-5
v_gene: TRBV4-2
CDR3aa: CASSQGASGGEETQYF

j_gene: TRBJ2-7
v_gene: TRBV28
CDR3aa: CASSLPTTGRGQYF

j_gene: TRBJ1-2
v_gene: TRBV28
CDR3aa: CASRKGYYGYTF

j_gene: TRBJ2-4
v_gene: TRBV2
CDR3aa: CASSDPTNRDPARAKNIQYF

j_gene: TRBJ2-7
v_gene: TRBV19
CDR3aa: CASSIWPSDEQYF

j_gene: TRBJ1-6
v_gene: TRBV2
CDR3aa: CASRRLNSPLHF

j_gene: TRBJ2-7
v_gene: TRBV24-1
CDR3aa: CATRHGVSYEQYF

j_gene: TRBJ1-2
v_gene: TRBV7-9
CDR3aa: CASSPEALANYGYTF

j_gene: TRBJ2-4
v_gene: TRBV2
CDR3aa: CASNRQLNIQYF

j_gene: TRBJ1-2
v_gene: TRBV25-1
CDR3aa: CASSEGNLYGYTF

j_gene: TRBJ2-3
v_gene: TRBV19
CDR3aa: CATLEGSTDTQYF

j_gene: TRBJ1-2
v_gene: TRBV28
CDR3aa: CASSLLTENYGYTF

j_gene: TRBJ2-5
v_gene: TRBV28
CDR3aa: CASSLQGSRGTQYF

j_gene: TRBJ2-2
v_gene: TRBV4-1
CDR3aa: CASSYRVLSAGELFF

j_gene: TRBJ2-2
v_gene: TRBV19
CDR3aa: CASSMIGQVANTGELFF

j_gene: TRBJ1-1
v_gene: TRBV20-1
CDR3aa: CSARVGSYLMNTEAFF

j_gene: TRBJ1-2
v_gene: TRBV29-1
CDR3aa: CSAQKLENYGYTF

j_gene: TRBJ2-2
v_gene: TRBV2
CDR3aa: CASSLTGQGGNTGELFF

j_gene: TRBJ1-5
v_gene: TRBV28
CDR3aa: CASRGYSNQPQHF

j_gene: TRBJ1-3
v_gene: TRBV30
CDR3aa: CASGRDPGNTIYF

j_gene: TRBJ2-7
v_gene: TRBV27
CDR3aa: CASSLWQGASLDEQYF